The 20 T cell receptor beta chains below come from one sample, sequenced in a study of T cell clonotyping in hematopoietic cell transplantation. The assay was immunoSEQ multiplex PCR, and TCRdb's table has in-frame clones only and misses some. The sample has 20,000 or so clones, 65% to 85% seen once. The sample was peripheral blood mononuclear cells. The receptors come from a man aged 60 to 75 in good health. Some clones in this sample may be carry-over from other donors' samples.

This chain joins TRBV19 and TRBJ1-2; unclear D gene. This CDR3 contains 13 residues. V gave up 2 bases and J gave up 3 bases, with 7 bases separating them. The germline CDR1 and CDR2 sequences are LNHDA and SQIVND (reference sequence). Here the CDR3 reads CASSIRVDYGYTF. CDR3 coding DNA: TGTGCCAGTAGTATAAGAGTGGACTATGGCTACACCTTC.

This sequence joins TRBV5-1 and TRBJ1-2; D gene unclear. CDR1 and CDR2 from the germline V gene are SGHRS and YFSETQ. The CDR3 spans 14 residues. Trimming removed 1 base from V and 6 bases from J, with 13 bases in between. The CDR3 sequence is CASSLTGVSHGYTF. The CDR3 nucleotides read TGCGCCAGCAGCTTGACCGGAGTCTCACATGGCTACACCTTC.

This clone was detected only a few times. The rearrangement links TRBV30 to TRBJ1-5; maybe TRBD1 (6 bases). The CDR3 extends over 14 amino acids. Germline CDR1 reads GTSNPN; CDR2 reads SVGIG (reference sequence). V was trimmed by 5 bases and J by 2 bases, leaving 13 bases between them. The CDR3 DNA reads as TGTGCCTGGGCTCAGGGGTTGGGCAATCAGCCCCAGCATTTT. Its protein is CAWAQGLGNQPQHF.

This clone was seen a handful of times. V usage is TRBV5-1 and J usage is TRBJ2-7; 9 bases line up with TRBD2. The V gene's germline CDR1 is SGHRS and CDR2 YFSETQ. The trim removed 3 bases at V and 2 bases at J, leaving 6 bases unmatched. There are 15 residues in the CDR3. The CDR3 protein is CASSSSGGPAYEQYF. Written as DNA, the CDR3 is TGCGCCAGCAGCTCCAGCGGGGGGCCGGCCTACGAGCAGTACTTC.

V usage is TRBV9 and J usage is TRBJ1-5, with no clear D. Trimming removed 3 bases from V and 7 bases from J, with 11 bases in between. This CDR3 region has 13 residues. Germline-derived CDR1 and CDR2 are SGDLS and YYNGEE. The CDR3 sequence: CASSASPGQPQHF. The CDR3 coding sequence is TGTGCCAGCAGCGCCTCCCCCGGCCAGCCCCAGCATTTT.

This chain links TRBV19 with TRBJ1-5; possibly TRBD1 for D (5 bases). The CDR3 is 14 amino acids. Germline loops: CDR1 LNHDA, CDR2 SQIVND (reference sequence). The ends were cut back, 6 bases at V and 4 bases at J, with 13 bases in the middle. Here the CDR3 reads CASSPAGINQPQHF. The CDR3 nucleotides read TGTGCCAGTAGCCCCGCAGGGATTAATCAGCCCCAGCATTTT. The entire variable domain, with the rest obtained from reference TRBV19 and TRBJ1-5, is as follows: DGGITQSPKYLFRKEGQNVTLSCEQNLNHDAMYWYRQDPGQGLRLIYYSQIVNDFQKGDIAEGYSVSREKKESFPLTVTSAQKNPTAFYLCASSPAGINQPQHFGDGTRLSIL.

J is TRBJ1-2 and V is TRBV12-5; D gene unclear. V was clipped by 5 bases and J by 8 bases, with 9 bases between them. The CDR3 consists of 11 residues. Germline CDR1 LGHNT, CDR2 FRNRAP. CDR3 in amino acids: CASGRGEGYTF. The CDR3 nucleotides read TGTGCTAGTGGTCGGGGAGAAGGCTACACCTTC.

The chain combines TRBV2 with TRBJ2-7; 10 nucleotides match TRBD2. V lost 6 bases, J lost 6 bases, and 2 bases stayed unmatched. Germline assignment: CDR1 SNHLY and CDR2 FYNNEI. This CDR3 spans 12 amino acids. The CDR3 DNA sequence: TGTGCCAGCAGCAGCGGGGGGGTCGAGCAGTACTTC. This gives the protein CASSSGGVEQYF.

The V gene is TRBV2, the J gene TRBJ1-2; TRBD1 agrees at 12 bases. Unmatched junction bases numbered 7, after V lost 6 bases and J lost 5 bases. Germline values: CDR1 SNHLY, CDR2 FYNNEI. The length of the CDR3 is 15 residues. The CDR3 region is CASSAPGQGAYGYTF. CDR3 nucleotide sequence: TGTGCCAGCAGCGCCCCGGGACAGGGGGCTTATGGCTACACCTTC.

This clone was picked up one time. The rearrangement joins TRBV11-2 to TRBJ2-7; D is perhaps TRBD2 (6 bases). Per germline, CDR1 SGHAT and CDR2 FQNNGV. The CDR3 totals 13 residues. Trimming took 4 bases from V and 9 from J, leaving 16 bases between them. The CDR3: CASSSRGVFWQYF. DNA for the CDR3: TGTGCCAGCAGCTCACGCGGGGTTTTCTGGCAGTACTTC.

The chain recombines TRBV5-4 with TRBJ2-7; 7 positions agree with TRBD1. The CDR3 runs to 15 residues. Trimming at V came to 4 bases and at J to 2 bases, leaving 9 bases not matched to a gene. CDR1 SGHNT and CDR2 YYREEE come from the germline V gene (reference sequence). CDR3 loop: CASSTPGQPAYEQYF. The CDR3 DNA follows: TGTGCCAGCAGCACGCCGGGACAGCCCGCCTACGAGCAGTACTTC.

CDR3 in DNA: TGTGCCAGCAGCTTAGGTGGTAGGAATGAAAAACTGTTTTTT. It yields the protein CASSLGGRNEKLFF. The V and J genes are TRBV5-6 and TRBJ1-4; the D is unclear. The CDR3 runs 14 residues. Germline assignment: CDR1 SGHDT and CDR2 YYEEEE. Trimming cost V 2 bases and J 5 bases, with 10 bases left between them.

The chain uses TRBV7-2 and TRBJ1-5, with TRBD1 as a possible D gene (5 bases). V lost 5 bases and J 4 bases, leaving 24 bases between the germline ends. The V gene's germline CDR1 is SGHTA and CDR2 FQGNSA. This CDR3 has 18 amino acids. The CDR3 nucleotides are TGTGCCAGCAGCGCCGGCCCGGGACGGTCAGGACCTAATCAGCCCCAGCATTTT. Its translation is CASSAGPGRSGPNQPQHF.

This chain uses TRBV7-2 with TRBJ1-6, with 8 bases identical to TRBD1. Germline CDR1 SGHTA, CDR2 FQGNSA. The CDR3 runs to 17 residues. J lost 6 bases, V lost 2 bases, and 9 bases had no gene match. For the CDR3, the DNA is TGTGCCAGCAGCTTACCGGGACAGGTTTACTTTAATTCACCCCTCCACTTT. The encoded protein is CASSLPGQVYFNSPLHF.

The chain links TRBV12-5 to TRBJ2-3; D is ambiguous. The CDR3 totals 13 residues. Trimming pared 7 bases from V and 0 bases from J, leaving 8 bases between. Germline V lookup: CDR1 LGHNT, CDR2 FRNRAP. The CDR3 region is CASATDSTDTQYF. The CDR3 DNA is TGTGCTAGTGCCACGGACAGCACAGATACGCAGTATTTT.

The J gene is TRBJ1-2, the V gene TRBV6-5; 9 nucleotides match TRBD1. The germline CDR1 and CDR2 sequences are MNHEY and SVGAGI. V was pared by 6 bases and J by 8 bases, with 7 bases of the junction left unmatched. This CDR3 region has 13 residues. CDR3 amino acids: CASRPGQGLGYTF. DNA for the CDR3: TGTGCCAGCAGACCTGGACAGGGGCTAGGCTACACCTTC.

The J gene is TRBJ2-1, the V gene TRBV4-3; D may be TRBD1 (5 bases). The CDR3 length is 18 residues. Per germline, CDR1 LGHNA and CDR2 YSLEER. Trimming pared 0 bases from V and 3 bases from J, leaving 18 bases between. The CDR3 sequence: CASSQEGWGSDSYNEQFF. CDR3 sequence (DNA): TGCGCCAGCAGCCAAGAAGGTTGGGGAAGCGACAGCTACAATGAGCAGTTCTTC.

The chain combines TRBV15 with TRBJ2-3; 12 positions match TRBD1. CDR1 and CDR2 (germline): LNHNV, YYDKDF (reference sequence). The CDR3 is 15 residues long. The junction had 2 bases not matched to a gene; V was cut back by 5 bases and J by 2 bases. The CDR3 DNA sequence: TGTGCCACCAGCGGGGACAGGGGGCACACAGATACGCAGTATTTT. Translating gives CATSGDRGHTDTQYF.

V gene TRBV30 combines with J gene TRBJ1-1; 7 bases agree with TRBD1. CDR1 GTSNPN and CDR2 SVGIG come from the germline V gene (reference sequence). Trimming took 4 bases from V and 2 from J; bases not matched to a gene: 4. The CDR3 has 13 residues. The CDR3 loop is CAWTGGFNTEAFF. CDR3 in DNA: TGTGCCTGGACAGGGGGGTTTAACACTGAAGCTTTCTTT.

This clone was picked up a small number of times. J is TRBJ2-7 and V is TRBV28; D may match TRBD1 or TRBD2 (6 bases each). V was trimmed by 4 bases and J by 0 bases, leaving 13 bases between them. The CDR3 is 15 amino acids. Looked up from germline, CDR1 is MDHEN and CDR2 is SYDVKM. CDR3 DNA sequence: TGTGCCAGCAGTTGGGTAGGGGGGAACTCCTACGAGCAGTACTTC. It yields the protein CASSWVGGNSYEQYF.